These 9 T cell receptor beta chains came from one sample sequenced in a study of post-analysis software for immune sequencing data. Study conclusions and caveats: The study found TRBV5-6, TRBV5-1 and TRBV20-1 among a few TRBV segments more frequent in patients than controls.

Their cognate antigens are unknown. Unique molecular identifiers featured in each of the TCR beta cDNA libraries. TCRdb ran MiXCR on the PCR reads and lists one entry per CDR3 protein. The sample carries fewer than 600,000 distinct CDR3 sequences, nearly 45% recorded once. The specimen sequenced was blood. These TCRs come from a girl aged 10 to 17 with multiple sclerosis.

The sample holds a few counts of this clonotype. V usage is TRBV15 and J usage is TRBJ2-6; no definite D call. Trimming left V 3 bases short and J 0 bases short, with 18 bases between. The CDR3 extends over 19 amino acids. The germline gives CDR1 LNHNV, CDR2 YYDKDF (reference sequence). CDR3 in DNA: TGTGCCACCAGCAGTGACCTTCGGGCCAGTCTCTCTGGGGCCAACGTCCTGACTTTC. It specifies CATSSDLRASLSGANVLTF.

The V call is TRBV5-1, the J call TRBJ1-1; D not certain. The CDR3 contains 15 residues. Trimming left V 0 bases short and J 0 bases short, with 9 bases between. Germline V gene lookup returns CDR1 SGHRS and CDR2 YFSETQ. The CDR3 sequence: CASSLVGPMNTEAFF. CDR3 DNA sequence: TGCGCCAGCAGCTTGGTGGGCCCGATGAACACTGAAGCTTTCTTT.

This chain joins TRBV29-1 and TRBJ2-1, with unresolved D. Germline loops: CDR1 SQVTM, CDR2 ANQGSEA. The CDR3 runs 13 residues. V lost 7 bases to trimming and J lost 0 bases, with 10 bases between them. The CDR3 is CSGARSSYNEQFF. The CDR3 nucleotides are TGCAGCGGCGCGAGGAGCTCCTACAATGAGCAGTTCTTC.

This clonotype was counted only a few times. The chain is built from TRBV20-1 and TRBJ2-1, with D hard to call. The V gene's germline CDR1 is DFQATT and CDR2 SNEGSKA (reference sequence). With 6 bases removed from V and 5 bases from J, the gap between germline ends came to 17 bases. The CDR3 runs 14 residues. The CDR3 sequence: CSALEYNPNNEQFF. The CDR3 DNA sequence: TGCAGTGCCTTAGAGTACAACCCGAACAATGAGCAGTTCTTC.

V and J are TRBV2 and TRBJ2-5; possible D gene TRBD1, 6 bases. V was trimmed by 7 bases and J by 5 bases, leaving 17 bases between them. Germline loops: CDR1 SNHLY, CDR2 FYNNEI. The CDR3 spans 14 residues. The CDR3 coding sequence is TGTGCCAGCAACCAACAGGGCCCGATGGAGACCCAGTACTTC. Residues: CASNQQGPMETQYF. The full variable domain, with the rest looked up from reference TRBV2 and TRBJ2-5, is EPEVTQTPSHQVTQMGQEVILRCVPISNHLYFYWYRQILGQKVEFLVSFYNNEISEKSEIFDDQFSVERPDGSNFTLKIRSTKLEDSAMYFCASNQQGPMETQYFGPGTRLLVL.

This chain joins TRBV7-8 and TRBJ1-6, with D possibly TRBD1 on 5 matching bases. The germline V gene encodes CDR1 SGHVS and CDR2 FQNEAQ. The V and J ends lost 0 bases and 6 bases respectively, with 12 bases between them. The CDR3 consists of 16 residues. In DNA, the CDR3 is TGTGCCAGCAGCTTAGCACACAACAGGCGTAATTCACCCCTCCACTTT. Encoded protein: CASSLAHNRRNSPLHF.

This clonotype occurred a few times. The rearrangement uses TRBV7-2 and TRBJ2-5; D possibly corresponds to TRBD1 (6 bases). Trimming left V 5 bases short and J 5 bases short, with 15 bases between. CDR1 is SGHTA and CDR2 is FQGNSA in the germline V gene. The CDR3 loop spans 14 amino acids. DNA of the CDR3: TGTGCCAGCAGCATCCTGGGGGCCCCGGAGACCCAGTACTTC. It translates to CASSILGAPETQYF.

The chain combines TRBV12-3 or TRBV12-4 with TRBJ1-1, with a weak D call TRBD1 (5 bases). There are 14 residues in the CDR3. Trimming removed 5 bases at V and 0 bases at J, with 10 bases between. This CDR3 reads CASSPGPLNTEAFF. The CDR3 DNA is TGTGCCAGCAGTCCGGGACCGCTGAACACTGAAGCTTTCTTT.

The chain carries TRBV5-1 and TRBJ2-7; D remains ambiguous. Trimming stripped 1 base from V and 3 bases from J, with 14 bases between. Germline V gives CDR1 SGHRS, CDR2 YFSETQ. The CDR3 is 15 amino acids. The CDR3 region has the DNA TGCGCCAGCAGCTTGAACGAGGCTACCGACTACGAGCAGTACTTC. Translating gives CASSLNEATDYEQYF.